These T cell receptor beta chains were read from a single sample in a study of breast tumors, draining lymph nodes, adjacent tissues. TCRdb itself ran the multiplex PCR reads through MiXCR, one entry per CDR3 protein. The data hold about 110,000 distinct CDR3 sequences, with around 30% observed a single time. The sequencing sample was made of axillary lymph node tissue. Receptors originate from a female donor with breast cancer. Some clones in this sample may be carry-over from other donors' samples. CDR3s include the opening cysteine and the closing phenylalanine or tryptophan. A D gene is named only where the DNA matches it firmly. Clone sizes are given selectively: once, few, many, or a class where the clone is expanded.

J | V | D | length | size | CDR3 | DNA
TRBJ2-2 | TRBV20-1 | . | 13 | many | CSARVSDTGELFF | TGCAGTGCTAGGGTTTCGGACACCGGGGAGCTGTTTTTT
TRBJ2-1 | TRBV6-2/TRBV6-3 | . | 12 | . | CASGWRLNEQFF | TGTGCCAGCGGTTGGCGACTCAATGAGCAGTTCTTC
TRBJ2-3 | TRBV12-3/TRBV12-4 | . | 16 | many | CASSFGGSPATDTQYF | TGTGCCAGCAGTTTTGGTGGGAGCCCCGCCACAGATACGCAGTATTTT
TRBJ1-5 | TRBV7-8 | . | 12 | many | CASSLQGQPQHF | TGTGCCAGCAGCCTACAGGGTCAGCCCCAGCATTTT
TRBJ1-2 | TRBV10-3 | TRBD1 | 14 | many | CAAATGGRYYGYTF | TGTGCCGCCGCAACAGGGGGCCGGTACTATGGCTACACCTTC
TRBJ1-4 | TRBV20-1 | . | 14 | many | CSASIGSYNEKLFF | TGCAGTGCTAGTATCGGGAGTTATAATGAAAAACTGTTTTTT
TRBJ2-5 | TRBV20-1 | . | 13 | many | CSSRPASRETQYF | TGCAGTTCACGCCCAGCCAGTCGAGAGACCCAGTACTTC
TRBJ1-2 | TRBV4-1 | . | 14 | . | CAGSQASGRYGYTF | TGCGCCGGCAGCCAAGCCTCAGGGCGATATGGCTACACCTTC
TRBJ2-1 | TRBV7-2 | TRBD2 | 19 | many | CASSVQGRQLAGDYNEQFF | TGTGCCAGCAGCGTCCAGGGTAGACAACTAGCGGGGGACTACAATGAGCAGTTCTTC
TRBJ2-3 | TRBV7-3 | . | 13 | . | CASSLDVTDTQYF | TGTGCCAGCAGCCTAGACGTCACAGATACGCAGTATTTT
TRBJ2-1 | TRBV19 | TRBD2 | 16 | many | CASKTSAGGAYNEQFF | TGTGCCAGTAAAACTTCAGCGGGGGGGGCCTACAATGAGCAGTTCTTC
TRBJ2-5 | TRBV18 | . | 14 | many | CASATGPFQETQYF | TGTGCCAGCGCAACTGGGCCCTTCCAAGAGACCCAGTACTTC
TRBJ2-7 | TRBV28 | . | 15 | many | CASSLRSVLDGEQYF | TGTGCCAGCAGTTTAAGGTCTGTCTTAGACGGCGAGCAGTACTTC
TRBJ2-7 | TRBV19 | TRBD2 | 17 | many | CASSRSRTSGSSYEQYF | TGTGCCAGTAGCAGATCCCGGACTAGCGGGAGTAGCTACGAGCAGTACTTC
TRBJ2-7 | TRBV27 | . | 12 | many | CASSRRGYEQYF | TGTGCCAGCAGCCGCCGCGGTTACGAGCAGTACTTC
TRBJ2-3 | TRBV5-1 | TRBD2 | 17 | . | CARSQGLAGGATDTQYF | TGCGCCCGCAGCCAGGGACTAGCGGGGGGGGCCACAGATACGCAGTATTTT
TRBJ2-3 | TRBV20-1 | . | 13 | . | CSARDRGADAQYF | TGCAGTGCTAGAGATAGGGGTGCAGATGCGCAGTATTTT